The next 13 T cell receptor beta chains were all read from a single sample in a study of graft-versus-host responses after intestinal transplantation. Data came from immunoSEQ multiplex PCR; TCRdb stores just in-frame clones and leaves some out. Here the sample spans roughly 69,000 clones, over 85% being singletons. The specimen was bone marrow, collected approximately 100 weeks after intestinal transplantation. The origin of the receptors is a human patient who received an intestinal transplant, so some T cells may come from the graft donor.

The J gene is TRBJ2-2, the V gene TRBV4-1; 8 bases are a match to TRBD2. The CDR3 runs 18 residues. The trim removed 0 bases at V and 2 bases at J, leaving 8 bases unmatched. Germline V gene lookup returns CDR1 MGHRA and CDR2 YSYEKL. The CDR3 nucleotides are TGCGCCAGCAGCCAAGACAAGCGGGGGATCTTAAACACCGGGGAGCTGTTTTTT. It specifies CASSQDKRGILNTGELFF.

The chain links TRBV7-6 to TRBJ2-2; 8 nucleotides agree with TRBD2. Germline V gene data show CDR1 as SGHVS and CDR2 as FNYEAQ. The CDR3 consists of 13 residues. J was trimmed by 5 bases and V by 7 bases; bases with no gene match: 3. CDR3 amino acids: CASNGGGTGELFF. The CDR3 bases are TGTGCCAGCAACGGGGGGGGAACCGGGGAGCTGTTTTTT. The full variable domain, with the rest looked up from reference TRBV7-6 and TRBJ2-2, is GAGVSQSPRYKVTKRGQDVALRCDPISGHVSLYWYRQALGQGPEFLTYFNYEAQQDKSGLPNDRFSAERPEGSISTLTIQRTEQRDSAMYRCASNGGGTGELFFGEGSRLTVL.

The chain combines TRBV4-1 with TRBJ2-2; TRBD2 might be the D (6 bases). The CDR3 covers 14 residues. Looked up from germline, CDR1 is MGHRA and CDR2 is YSYEKL. V was clipped by 2 bases and J by 6 bases, with 10 bases between them. The CDR3 loop is CASSQRERPGELFF. The CDR3 DNA is TGCGCCAGCAGCCAACGGGAGAGGCCCGGGGAGCTGTTTTTT.

The rearrangement joins TRBV10-1 to TRBJ2-1; 8 bases are a match to TRBD2. Germline V gene lookup returns CDR1 WNHNN and CDR2 SYGVQD (reference sequence). Losses at the gene ends were 2 bases for V and 6 bases for J; bases not matched to a gene: 9. This CDR3 is built from 16 residues. The CDR3 nucleotides are TGCGCCAGCAGTGAGGGAGCGGGAGTGGGCACCAATGAGCAGTTCTTC. It encodes CASSEGAGVGTNEQFF.

The gene calls are TRBV6-5 and TRBJ2-7, with 7 positions matching TRBD1. Germline V lookup: CDR1 MNHEY, CDR2 SVGAGI. The CDR3 length is 15 residues. With V trimmed by 5 bases and J by 0 bases, 7 bases remained unmatched. This chain's CDR3 is CASSHQGVGSYEQYF. DNA for the CDR3: TGTGCCAGCAGTCATCAGGGGGTTGGCTCCTACGAGCAGTACTTC.

The V call is TRBV27, the J call TRBJ1-2; 7 positions match TRBD1. The germline V gene has CDR1 MNHEY and CDR2 SMNVEV (reference sequence). After removal of 7 bases from V and 0 bases from J, the junction contained 14 bases not matched to a gene. The CDR3 length is 17 residues. CDR3 protein: CASTDLRQGNTNYGYTF. Written as DNA, the CDR3 is TGTGCCAGCACCGATCTAAGACAGGGTAATACTAACTATGGCTACACCTTC.

The chain is built from TRBV6-5 and TRBJ2-3; TRBD2 might be the D (6 bases). The CDR3 is 13 residues long. From germline, CDR1 is MNHEY and CDR2 SVGAGI. V was trimmed by 6 bases and J by 5 bases, leaving 12 bases between them. The CDR3 sequence: CASRMDGGDTQYF. CDR3 in DNA: TGTGCCAGCAGGATGGACGGGGGAGATACGCAGTATTTT.

A few counts support this clone. The V and J genes are TRBV6-5 and TRBJ1-5, with D perhaps matching TRBD1 (6 bases). Germline V gives CDR1 MNHEY, CDR2 SVGAGI. Trimming shortened V by 6 bases and J by 4 bases, and 10 bases separated the two germline ends. This CDR3 has 13 amino acids. CDR3 region: CASSGQKNQPQHF. CDR3 sequence (DNA): TGTGCCAGCAGCGGACAGAAAAATCAGCCCCAGCATTTT.

This clone has a handful of counts. The chain couples TRBV5-6 to TRBJ1-2; TRBD1 matches 8 bases. Germline assignment: CDR1 SGHDT and CDR2 YYEEEE. The CDR3 spans 13 residues. J was trimmed by 7 bases and V by 5 bases; bases with no gene match: 7. DNA of the CDR3: TGTGCCAGCAGTACAGGGGGGGTGAGTGGCTACACCTTC. Protein product: CASSTGGVSGYTF.

This rearrangement joins TRBV4-2 to TRBJ2-3; D unclear. Germline-derived CDR1 and CDR2 are LGHNA and YNFKEQ. Trimming took 1 base from V and 3 from J, leaving 5 bases between them. The CDR3 has 13 amino acids. CDR3 amino acids: CASSQVGTDTQYF. CDR3 nucleotide sequence: TGTGCCAGCAGCCAAGTGGGGACAGATACGCAGTATTTT.

This clone was detected a few times. The V and J genes are TRBV19 and TRBJ1-3; 8 nucleotides match TRBD1. After removal of 8 bases from V and 0 bases from J, the junction contained 3 bases not matched to a gene. The CDR3 is 14 amino acids. Looked up from germline, CDR1 is LNHDA and CDR2 is SQIVND (reference sequence). CDR3 sequence reads: CASRQGTSGNTIYF. CDR3 nucleotide sequence: TGTGCCAGTCGACAGGGGACCTCTGGAAACACCATATATTTT.

This chain uses TRBV6-1 with TRBJ1-2, with D possibly being TRBD1 (5 bases). With 4 bases removed from V and 4 bases from J, the gap between germline ends came to 13 bases. CDR3 length: 14 residues. In germline, CDR1 is MNHNS, CDR2 SASEGT. CDR3 residues: CASSARATSYGYTF. The CDR3 DNA reads TGTGCCAGCAGTGCCAGGGCAACCTCCTATGGCTACACCTTC.

This chain links TRBV4-1 with TRBJ2-1; the D gene could be TRBD1 or TRBD2 (7 bases each). Trimming took off 2 bases at V and 7 bases at J, with 21 bases between the two ends. Germline V gene sequence: CDR1 MGHRA, CDR2 YSYEKL. The CDR3 loop spans 17 amino acids. CDR3 residues: CASSQLGGRGLMNEQFF. CDR3 DNA sequence: TGCGCCAGCAGCCAATTGGGAGGGAGGGGGCTTATGAATGAGCAGTTCTTC.